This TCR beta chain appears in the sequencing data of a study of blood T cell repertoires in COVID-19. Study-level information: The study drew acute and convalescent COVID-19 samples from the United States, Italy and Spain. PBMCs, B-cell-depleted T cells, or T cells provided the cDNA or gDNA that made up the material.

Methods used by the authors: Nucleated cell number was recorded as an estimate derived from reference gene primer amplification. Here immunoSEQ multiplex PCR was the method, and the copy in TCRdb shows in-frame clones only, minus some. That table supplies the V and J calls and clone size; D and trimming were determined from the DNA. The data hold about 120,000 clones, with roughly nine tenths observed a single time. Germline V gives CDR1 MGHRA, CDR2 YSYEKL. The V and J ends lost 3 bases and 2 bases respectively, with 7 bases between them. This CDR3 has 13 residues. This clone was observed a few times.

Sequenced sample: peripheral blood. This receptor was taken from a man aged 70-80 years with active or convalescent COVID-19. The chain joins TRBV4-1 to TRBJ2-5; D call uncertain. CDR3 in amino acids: CASSQSRQETQYF. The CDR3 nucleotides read TGCGCCAGCAGCCAGTCTAGGCAAGAGACCCAGTACTTC.